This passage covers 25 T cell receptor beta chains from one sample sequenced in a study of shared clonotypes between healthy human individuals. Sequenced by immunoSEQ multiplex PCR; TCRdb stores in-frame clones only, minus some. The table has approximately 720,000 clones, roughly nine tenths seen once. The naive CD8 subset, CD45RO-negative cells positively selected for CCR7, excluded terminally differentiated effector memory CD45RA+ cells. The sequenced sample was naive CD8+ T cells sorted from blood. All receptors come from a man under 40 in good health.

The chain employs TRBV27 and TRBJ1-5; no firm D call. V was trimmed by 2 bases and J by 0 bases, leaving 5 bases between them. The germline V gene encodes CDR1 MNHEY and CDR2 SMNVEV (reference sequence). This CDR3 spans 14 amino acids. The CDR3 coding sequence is TGTGCCAGCAGTTTAACGTATAGCAATCAGCCCCAGCATTTT. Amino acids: CASSLTYSNQPQHF.

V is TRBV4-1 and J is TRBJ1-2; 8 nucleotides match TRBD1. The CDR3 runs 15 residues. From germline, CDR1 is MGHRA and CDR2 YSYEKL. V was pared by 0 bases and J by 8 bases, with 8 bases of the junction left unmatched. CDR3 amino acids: CASSQEPTGAEGYTF. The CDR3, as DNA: TGCGCCAGCAGCCAAGAACCGACAGGGGCGGAAGGCTACACCTTC.

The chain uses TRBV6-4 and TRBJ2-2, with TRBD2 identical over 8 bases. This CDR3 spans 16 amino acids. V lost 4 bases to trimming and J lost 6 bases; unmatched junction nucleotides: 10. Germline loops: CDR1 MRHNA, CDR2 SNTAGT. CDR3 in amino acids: CASSAGLAPRPGELFF. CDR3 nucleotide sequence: TGTGCCAGCAGTGCCGGACTAGCCCCGAGACCCGGGGAGCTGTTTTTT.

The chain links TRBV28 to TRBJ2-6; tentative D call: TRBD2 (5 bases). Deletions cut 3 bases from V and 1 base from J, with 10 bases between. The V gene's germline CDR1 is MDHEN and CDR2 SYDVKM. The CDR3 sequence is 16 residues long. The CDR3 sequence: CASSFRGDSGANVLTF. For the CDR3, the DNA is TGTGCCAGCAGTTTCCGGGGAGATTCTGGGGCCAACGTCCTGACTTTC.

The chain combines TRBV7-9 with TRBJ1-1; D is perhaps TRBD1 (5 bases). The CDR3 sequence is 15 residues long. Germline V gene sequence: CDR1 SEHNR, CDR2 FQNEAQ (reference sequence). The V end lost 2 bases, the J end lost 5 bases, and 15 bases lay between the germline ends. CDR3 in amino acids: CASSLSTGQRTEAFF. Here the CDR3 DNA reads TGTGCCAGCAGCTTATCGACGGGGCAAAGGACTGAAGCTTTCTTT. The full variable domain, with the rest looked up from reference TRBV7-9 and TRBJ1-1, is DTGVSQNPRHKITKRGQNVTFRCDPISEHNRLYWYRQTLGQGPEFLTYFQNEAQLEKSRLLSDRFSAERPKGSFSTLEIQRTEQGDSAMYLCASSLSTGQRTEAFFGQGTRLTVV.

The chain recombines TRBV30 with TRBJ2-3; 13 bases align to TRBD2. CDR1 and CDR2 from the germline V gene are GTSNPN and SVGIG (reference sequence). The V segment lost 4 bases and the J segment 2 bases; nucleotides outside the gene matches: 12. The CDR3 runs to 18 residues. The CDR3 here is CAWKGLAGPKPSTDTQYF. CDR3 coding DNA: TGTGCCTGGAAGGGACTAGCGGGACCGAAGCCCTCCACAGATACGCAGTATTTT.

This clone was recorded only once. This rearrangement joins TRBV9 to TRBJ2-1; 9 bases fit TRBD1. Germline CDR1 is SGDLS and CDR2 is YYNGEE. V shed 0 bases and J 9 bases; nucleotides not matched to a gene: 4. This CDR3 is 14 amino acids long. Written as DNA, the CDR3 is TGTGCCAGCAGCGTAGCGGGACAGGGCGGTGAGCAGTTCTTC. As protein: CASSVAGQGGEQFF.

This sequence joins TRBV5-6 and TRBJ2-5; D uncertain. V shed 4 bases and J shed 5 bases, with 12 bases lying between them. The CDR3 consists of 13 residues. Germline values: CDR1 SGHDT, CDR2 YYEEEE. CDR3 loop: CASSAYLGETQYF. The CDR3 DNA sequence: TGTGCCAGCAGCGCCTACCTCGGGGAGACCCAGTACTTC.

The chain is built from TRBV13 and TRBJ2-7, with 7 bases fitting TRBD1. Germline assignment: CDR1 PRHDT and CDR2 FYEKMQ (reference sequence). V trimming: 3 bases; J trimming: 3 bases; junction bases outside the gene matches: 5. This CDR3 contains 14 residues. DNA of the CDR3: TGTGCCAGCAGCTTCCAGGGGGTGGTCTACGAGCAGTACTTC. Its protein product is CASSFQGVVYEQYF.

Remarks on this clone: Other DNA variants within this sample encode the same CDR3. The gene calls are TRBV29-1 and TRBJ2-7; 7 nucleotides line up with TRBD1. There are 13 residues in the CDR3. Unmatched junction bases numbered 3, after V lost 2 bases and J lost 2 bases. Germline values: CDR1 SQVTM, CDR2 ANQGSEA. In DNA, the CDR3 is TGCAGCGTTGAACAGGACAGGCCCTACGAGCAGTACTTC. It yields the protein CSVEQDRPYEQYF.

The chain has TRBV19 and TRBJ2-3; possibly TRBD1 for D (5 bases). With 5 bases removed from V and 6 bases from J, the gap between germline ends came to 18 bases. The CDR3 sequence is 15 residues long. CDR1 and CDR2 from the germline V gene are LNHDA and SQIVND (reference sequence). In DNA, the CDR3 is TGTGCCAGTAGTTCCCGTGAAGGGCCAGGGGATACGCAGTATTTT. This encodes CASSSREGPGDTQYF.

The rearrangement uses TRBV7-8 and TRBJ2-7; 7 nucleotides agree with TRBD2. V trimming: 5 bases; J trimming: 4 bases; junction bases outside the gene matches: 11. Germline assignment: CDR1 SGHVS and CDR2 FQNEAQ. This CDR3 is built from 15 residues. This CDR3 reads CASSPAASGRYEQYF. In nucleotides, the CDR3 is TGTGCCAGCAGCCCCGCGGCTAGCGGACGATACGAGCAGTACTTC. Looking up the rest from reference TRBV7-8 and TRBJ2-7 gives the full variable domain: GAGVSQSPRYKVAKRGQDVALRCDPISGHVSLFWYQQALGQGPEFLTYFQNEAQLDKSGLPSDRFFAERPEGSVSTLKIQRTQQEDSAVYLCASSPAASGRYEQYFGPGTRLTVT.

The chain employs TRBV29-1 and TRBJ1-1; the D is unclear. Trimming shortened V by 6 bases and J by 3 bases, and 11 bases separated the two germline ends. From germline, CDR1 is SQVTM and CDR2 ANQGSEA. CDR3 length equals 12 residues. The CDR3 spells CSVLNDYTEAFF. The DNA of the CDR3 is TGCAGCGTATTAAACGATTACACTGAAGCTTTCTTT.

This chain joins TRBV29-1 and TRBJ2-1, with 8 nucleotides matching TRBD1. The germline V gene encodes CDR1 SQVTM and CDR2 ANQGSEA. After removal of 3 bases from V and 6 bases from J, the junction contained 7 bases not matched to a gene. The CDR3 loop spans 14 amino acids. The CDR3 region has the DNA TGCAGCGTTGATGGACAGGGAGTAGGCAATGAGCAGTTCTTC. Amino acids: CSVDGQGVGNEQFF.

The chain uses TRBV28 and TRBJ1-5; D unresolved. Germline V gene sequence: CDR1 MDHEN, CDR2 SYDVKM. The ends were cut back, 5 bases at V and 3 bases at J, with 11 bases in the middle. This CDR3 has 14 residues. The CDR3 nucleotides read TGTGCCAGCAGTCTTAGGGAAGTCAATCAGCCCCAGCATTTT. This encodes CASSLREVNQPQHF.

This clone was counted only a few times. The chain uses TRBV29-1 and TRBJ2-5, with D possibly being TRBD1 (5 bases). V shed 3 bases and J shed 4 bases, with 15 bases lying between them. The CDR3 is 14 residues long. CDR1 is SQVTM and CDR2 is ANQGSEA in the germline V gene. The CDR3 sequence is CSVESSGIGETQYF. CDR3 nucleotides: TGCAGCGTTGAGTCGTCAGGGATTGGAGAGACCCAGTACTTC.

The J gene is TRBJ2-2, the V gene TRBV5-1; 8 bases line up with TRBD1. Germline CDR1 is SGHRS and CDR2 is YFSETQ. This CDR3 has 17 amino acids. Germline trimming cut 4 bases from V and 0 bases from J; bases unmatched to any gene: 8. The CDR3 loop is CASSPSRQGSNTGELFF. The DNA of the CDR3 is TGCGCCAGCAGCCCAAGTCGACAGGGGTCGAACACCGGGGAGCTGTTTTTT.

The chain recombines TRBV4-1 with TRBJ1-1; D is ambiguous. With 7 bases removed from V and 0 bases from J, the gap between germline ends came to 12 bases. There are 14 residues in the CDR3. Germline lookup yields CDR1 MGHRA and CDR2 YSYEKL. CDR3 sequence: CASKFPGLNTEAFF. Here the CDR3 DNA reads TGCGCCAGCAAGTTTCCAGGTCTGAACACTGAAGCTTTCTTT.

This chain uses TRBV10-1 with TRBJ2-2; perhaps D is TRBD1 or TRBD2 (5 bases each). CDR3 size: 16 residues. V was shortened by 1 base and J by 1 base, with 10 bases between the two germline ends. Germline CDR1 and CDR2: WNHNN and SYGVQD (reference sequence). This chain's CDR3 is CASSEYGTVNTGELFF. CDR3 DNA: TGCGCCAGCAGTGAGTATGGGACCGTGAACACCGGGGAGCTGTTTTTT.

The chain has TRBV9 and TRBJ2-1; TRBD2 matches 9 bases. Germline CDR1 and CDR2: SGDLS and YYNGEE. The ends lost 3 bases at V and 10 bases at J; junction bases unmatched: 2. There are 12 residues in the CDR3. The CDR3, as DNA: TGTGCCAGCAGCGCGGGACTAGCAGAGCAGTTCTTC. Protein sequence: CASSAGLAEQFF.

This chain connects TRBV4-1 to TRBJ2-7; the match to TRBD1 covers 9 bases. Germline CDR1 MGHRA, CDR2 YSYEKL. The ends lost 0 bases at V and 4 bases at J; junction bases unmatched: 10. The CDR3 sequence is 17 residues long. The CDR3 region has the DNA TGCGCCAGCAGCCAAGAACTCACCACAGGGGGCTTATACGAGCAGTACTTC. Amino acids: CASSQELTTGGLYEQYF.

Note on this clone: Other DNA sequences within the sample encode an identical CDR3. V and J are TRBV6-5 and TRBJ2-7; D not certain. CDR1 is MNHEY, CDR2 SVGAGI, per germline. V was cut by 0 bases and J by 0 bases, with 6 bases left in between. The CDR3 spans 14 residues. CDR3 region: CASSYSRSSYEQYF. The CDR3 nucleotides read TGTGCCAGCAGTTACTCGAGAAGCTCCTACGAGCAGTACTTC.

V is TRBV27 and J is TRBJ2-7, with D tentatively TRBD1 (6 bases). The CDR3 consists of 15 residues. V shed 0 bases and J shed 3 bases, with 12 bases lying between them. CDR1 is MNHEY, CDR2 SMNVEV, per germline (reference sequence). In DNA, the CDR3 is TGTGCCAGCAGTTTATCGGTGGACAGATTCTACGAGCAGTACTTC. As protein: CASSLSVDRFYEQYF.

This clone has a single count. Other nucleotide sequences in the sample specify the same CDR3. The CDR3 protein is CASSPRQGAYEQYF. The CDR3 DNA is TGTGCCAGCAGCCCTCGACAGGGGGCGTACGAGCAGTACTTC. The gene calls are TRBV27 and TRBJ2-7, with 10 bases that match TRBD1. Germline-derived CDR1 and CDR2 are MNHEY and SMNVEV (reference sequence). V was pared by 6 bases and J by 4 bases, with 6 bases of the junction left unmatched. The CDR3 extends over 14 amino acids.

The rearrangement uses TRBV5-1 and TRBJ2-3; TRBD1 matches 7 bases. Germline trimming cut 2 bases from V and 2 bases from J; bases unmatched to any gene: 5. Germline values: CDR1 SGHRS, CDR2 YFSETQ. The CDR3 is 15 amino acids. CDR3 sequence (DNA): TGCGCCAGCAGCTTACGGACAGGTATCACAGATACGCAGTATTTT. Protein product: CASSLRTGITDTQYF.